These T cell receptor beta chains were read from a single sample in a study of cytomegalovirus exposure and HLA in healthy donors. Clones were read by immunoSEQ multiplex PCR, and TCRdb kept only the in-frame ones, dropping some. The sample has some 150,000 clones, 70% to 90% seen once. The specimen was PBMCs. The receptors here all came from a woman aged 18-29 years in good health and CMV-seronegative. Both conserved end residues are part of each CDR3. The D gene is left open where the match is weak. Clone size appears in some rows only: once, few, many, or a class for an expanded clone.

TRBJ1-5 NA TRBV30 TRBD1 TGTGCCTGGGGGGACAGGGACAATCAGCCCCAGCATTTT CAWGDRDNQPQHF
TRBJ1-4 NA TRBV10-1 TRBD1 TGCGCCAGCAGACCCGTAGACAGGGGAGCTAATGAAAAACTGTTTTTT CASRPVDRGANEKLFF
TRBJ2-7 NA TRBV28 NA TGTGCCAGCAGTTTTAATCGGGACGAGCAGTACTTC CASSFNRDEQYF
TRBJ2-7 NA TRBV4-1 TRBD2 TGCGCCAGCAGCCAAGAATCTGCTAGCGGGTACTACGAGCAGTACTTC CASSQESASGYYEQYF
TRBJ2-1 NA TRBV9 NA TGTGCCAGCAGCGAACGACTAGGCGAGGGTTACAATGAGCAGTTCTTC CASSERLGEGYNEQFF
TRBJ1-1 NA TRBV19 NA TGTGCCAGTATAGAGGGGGGGCTGAACACTGAAGCTTTCTTT CASIEGGLNTEAFF
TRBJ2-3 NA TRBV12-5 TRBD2 TGTGCTAGTGGTTTTACTAGCGGGGGGTACACAGATACGCAGTATTTT CASGFTSGGYTDTQYF
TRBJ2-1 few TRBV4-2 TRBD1 TGTGCCAGCAGCCAAGAGGGACAGGGGGGGAATGAGCAGTTCTTC CASSQEGQGGNEQFF
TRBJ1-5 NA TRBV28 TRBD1 TGTGCCAGCAGTACGGGACAGGGGAACAATCAGCCCCAGCATTTT CASSTGQGNNQPQHF
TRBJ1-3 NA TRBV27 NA TGTGCCAGCAGCGGGGAGCTGGGGAACACCATATATTTT CASSGELGNTIYF
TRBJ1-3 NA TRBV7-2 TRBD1 TGTGCCAGCAGCCCGACAGGGCCTGGAAACACCATATATTTT CASSPTGPGNTIYF
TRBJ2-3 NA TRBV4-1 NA TGCGCCAGCAGCCAAAACATGAACACGCAGTATTTT CASSQNMNTQYF
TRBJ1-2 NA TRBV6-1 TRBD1 TGTGCCAGCAGTGGAGACAGGGGGAATGGCTACACCTTC CASSGDRGNGYTF
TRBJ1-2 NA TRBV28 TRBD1 TGTGCCAGCAAATCGGGACAGGGGGCATATGGCTACACCTTC CASKSGQGAYGYTF
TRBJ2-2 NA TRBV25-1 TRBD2 TGTGCCAGCAGCCGGGAGGGGGTCAGCCTCGGGGAGCTGTTTTTT CASSREGVSLGELFF
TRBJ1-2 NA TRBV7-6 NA TGTGCCAGCAGCTTATGGAGTACCCGCGCAGGGAAGGTCTGTGGCTACACCTTC CASSLWSTRAGKVCGYTF
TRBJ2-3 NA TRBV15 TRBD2 TGTGCCACCAGCAGAGAGGGACTAGCCACAGATACGCAGTATTTT CATSREGLATDTQYF
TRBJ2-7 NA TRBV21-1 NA TGTGCCAGCTCGGGACACCTATCCTACGAGCAGTACTTC CASSGHLSYEQYF
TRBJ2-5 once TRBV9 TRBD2 TGTGCCAGCAGCACCGGGACTAGCTCAGAGACCCAGTACTTC CASSTGTSSETQYF
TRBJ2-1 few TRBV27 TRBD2 TGTGCCAGCCGGAGGTTGAGCGGGAGTGACAATGAGCAGTTCTTC CASRRLSGSDNEQFF
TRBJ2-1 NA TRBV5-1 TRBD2 TGCGCCAGCACCGAGGGACTAGCGGGGGCCAATGAGCAGTTCTTC CASTEGLAGANEQFF
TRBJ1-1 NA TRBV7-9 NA TGTGCCAGCAGCTTAGGGGGGGGAACTGAAGCTTTCTTT CASSLGGGTEAFF
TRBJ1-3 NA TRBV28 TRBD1 TGTGCCAGCAGCTCGCAGGCTACACAGGACAGGGAGGCCGCCATATATTTT CASSSQATQDREAAIYF
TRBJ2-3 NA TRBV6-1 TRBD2 TGTGCCAGCAGTGATAGCGGGGTCACAGATACGCAGTATTTT CASSDSGVTDTQYF
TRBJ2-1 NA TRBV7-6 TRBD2 TGTGCCAGCAGCCAGAGGACTAGCGGCTCCTACAATGAGCAGTTCTTC CASSQRTSGSYNEQFF
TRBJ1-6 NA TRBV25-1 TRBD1 TGTGCCAGCGGACAGGGGAATTCACCCCTCCACTTT CASGQGNSPLHF
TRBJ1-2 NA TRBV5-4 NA TGTGCCAGCAGCACCAAGACGGGGGACGACACCTTC CASSTKTGDDTF
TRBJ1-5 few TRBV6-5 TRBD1 TGTGCCAGCAACTCAGGGGGTCCTGGTGTTCCCCAGCATTTT CASNSGGPGVPQHF
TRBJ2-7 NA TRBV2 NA TGCGCCAGCGTAGCGGACGGCGCCTACGAGCAGTACTTC CASVADGAYEQYF
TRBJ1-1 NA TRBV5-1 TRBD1 TGCGCCAGCAGCTTAGGTACAGGGGGGGTCACTGAAGCTTTCTTT CASSLGTGGVTEAFF
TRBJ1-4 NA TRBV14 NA TGTGCCAGCAGCGCAGGAAACTATGAAAAACTGTTTTTT CASSAGNYEKLFF
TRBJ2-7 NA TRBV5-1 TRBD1 TGCGCCAGCAGCCAACCGGGACAGGGAACCTACGAGCAGTACTTC CASSQPGQGTYEQYF
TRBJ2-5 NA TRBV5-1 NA TGCGCCAGCAGCTTGGCCGGAGTGGAGACCCAGTACTTC CASSLAGVETQYF
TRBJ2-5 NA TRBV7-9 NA TGTGCCAGCAGTCCTTCCCGCGGGACCGGAGGAGAGACCCAGTACTTC CASSPSRGTGGETQYF
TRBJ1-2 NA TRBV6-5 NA TGTGCCAGCAGTTACTCAGGACGGGGTTCAGGTGGCTACACCTTC CASSYSGRGSGGYTF
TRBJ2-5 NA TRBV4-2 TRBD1 TGTGCCAGCAGCCAAGAGGTCAGGGGGCTGGAAGAGACCCAGTACTTC CASSQEVRGLEETQYF
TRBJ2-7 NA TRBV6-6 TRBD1 TGTGCCAGCAGTTACTGGACAGGGGGCGAGCAGTACTTC CASSYWTGGEQYF
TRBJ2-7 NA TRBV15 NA TGTGCCACCAGCAGAGAACCCAGGTACGAGCAGTACTTC CATSREPRYEQYF
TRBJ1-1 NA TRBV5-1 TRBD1 TGCGCCAGCAGCTTGGGGCAGGGGGCGAGTACTGAAGCTTTCTTT CASSLGQGASTEAFF
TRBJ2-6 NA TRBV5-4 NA TGTGCCAGCAGCGCTCGGCCGAGGGACTCTGGGGCCAACGTCCTGACTTTC CASSARPRDSGANVLTF
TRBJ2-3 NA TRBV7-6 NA TGTGCCAGCAGCTTAGATCCAAACACAGATACGCAGTATTTT CASSLDPNTDTQYF
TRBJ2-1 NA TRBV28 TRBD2 TGTGCCAGCAGTTTCCTATTCGGACTAGCGGGGGGTCGCTCCTACAATGAGCAGTTCTTC CASSFLFGLAGGRSYNEQFF
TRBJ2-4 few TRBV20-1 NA TGCAGTGCTAGACTTACAGGGAATCAGTACTTC CSARLTGNQYF
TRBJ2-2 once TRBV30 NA TGTGCCTGGAGTAGGGGTACCGGGGAGCTGTTTTTT CAWSRGTGELFF
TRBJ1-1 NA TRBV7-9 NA TGTGCCAGCAGCTTTGCAGTGAACACTGAAGCTTTCTTT CASSFAVNTEAFF
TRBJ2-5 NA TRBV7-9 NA TGTGCCGGCAATCCGACAGTGAATGGAGAGACCCAGTACTTC CAGNPTVNGETQYF
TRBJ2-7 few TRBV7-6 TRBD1 TGTGCCAGCAGCTTAGTCCCGGGACAGGTAGGGGACGAGCAGTACTTC CASSLVPGQVGDEQYF
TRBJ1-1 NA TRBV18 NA TGTGCCAGCTCACCGGCAGGGCGGCTGAACACTGAAGCTTTCTTT CASSPAGRLNTEAFF
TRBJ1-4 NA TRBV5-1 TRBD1 TGCGCCAGCAGCTCGGGACAGGGGGCTGAAAAACTGTTTTTT CASSSGQGAEKLFF
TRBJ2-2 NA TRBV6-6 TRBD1 TGTGCCAGCAGTTGGGACAGGGGGGGGGAGCTGTTTTTT CASSWDRGGELFF
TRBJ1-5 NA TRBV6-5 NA TGTGCCAGCACCCGGGGCAATCAGCCCCAGCATTTT CASTRGNQPQHF
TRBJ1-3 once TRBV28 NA TGTGCCAGCACCCCCCTTGGGTGGGGGACACTTAGCTCTGGAAACACCATATATTTT CASTPLGWGTLSSGNTIYF
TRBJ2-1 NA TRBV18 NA TGTGCCAGCTCACCACCGTTGGACTGGTTTCACAATGAGCAGTTCTTC CASSPPLDWFHNEQFF
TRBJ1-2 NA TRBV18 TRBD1 TGTGCCAGCTCACCCGACAGGGTCATTGGCTACACCTTC CASSPDRVIGYTF